These 23 T cell receptor beta chains were all obtained from the same sample, sequenced in a study of control samples from healthy donors and cancer patients. Produced via immunoSEQ multiplex PCR; TCRdb's table is partial and in-frame only. The repertoire holds 400,000 to 500,000 clones, with 80% to 95% as singletons. Sequenced sample: PBMCs. These receptors were collected from a man aged 35-49 years with head and neck cancer.

This chain links TRBV5-6 with TRBJ1-1, with 12 bases matching TRBD1. Germline assignment: CDR1 SGHDT and CDR2 YYEEEE. V gave up 3 bases and J gave up 6 bases; unmatched junction bases: 6. The CDR3 has 15 amino acids. The CDR3 DNA follows: TGTGCCAGCAGCTGGGGGACAGGGGGCACTTCTGAAGCTTTCTTT. This translates into CASSWGTGGTSEAFF.

The chain carries TRBV27 and TRBJ2-7; a weak D match, TRBD2 (6 bases). The CDR3 covers 12 residues. The V gene's germline CDR1 is MNHEY and CDR2 SMNVEV (reference sequence). V lost 4 bases and J 6 bases, leaving 10 bases between the germline ends. CDR3 loop: CASSSGLPEQYF. For the CDR3, the DNA is TGTGCCAGCAGTTCGGGACTCCCCGAGCAGTACTTC.

The chain is built from TRBV5-6 and TRBJ2-7; D possibly corresponds to TRBD1 (6 bases). This CDR3 region has 13 residues. Trimming left V 4 bases short and J 7 bases short, with 15 bases between. CDR1 and CDR2 from the germline V gene are SGHDT and YYEEEE. The CDR3 protein is CASSPTGLWEQYF. CDR3 DNA sequence: TGTGCCAGCAGCCCAACAGGGTTATGGGAGCAGTACTTC.

The DNA for the CDR3 is TGTGCCAGCAGTGAGTCCCGGGGCGGGGAGCTGTTTTTT. It codes for CASSESRGGELFF. The J gene is TRBJ2-2, the V gene TRBV25-1; weak D call: TRBD2 (5 bases). Trimming took off 3 bases at V and 7 bases at J, with 9 bases between the two ends. This CDR3 spans 13 amino acids. Per the germline V gene, CDR1 is MGHDK and CDR2 is SYGVNS. The complete variable domain, with remaining parts taken from reference TRBV25-1 and TRBJ2-2, reads EADIYQTPRYLVIGTGKKITLECSQTMGHDKMYWYQQDPGMELHLIHYSYGVNSTEKGDLSSESTVSRIRTEHFPLTLESARPSHTSQYLCASSESRGGELFFGEGSRLTVL.

The chain recombines TRBV7-3 with TRBJ2-4, with 8 bases lining up with TRBD1. V was clipped by 6 bases and J by 6 bases; unmatched bases: 10. Germline values: CDR1 SGHTA, CDR2 FQGTGA. This CDR3 contains 15 residues. The CDR3 loop reads CASSTGQGGANIQYF. The CDR3 DNA sequence: TGTGCCAGCAGTACTGGACAGGGCGGTGCAAACATTCAGTACTTC.

The rearrangement links TRBV20-1 to TRBJ2-3; a possible D gene is TRBD1 (6 bases). The germline V gene encodes CDR1 DFQATT and CDR2 SNEGSKA (reference sequence). V was shortened by 3 bases and J by 4 bases, with 11 bases between the two germline ends. CDR3 size: 13 residues. This CDR3 reads CSASIQGADTQYF. The CDR3 DNA reads TGCAGTGCTAGTATACAGGGTGCAGATACGCAGTATTTT.

The V gene is TRBV5-4, the J gene TRBJ1-3, with TRBD1 as a possible D gene (5 bases). V was trimmed by 4 bases and J by 0 bases, leaving 11 bases between them. The CDR3 runs 15 residues. Germline V gene sequence: CDR1 SGHNT, CDR2 YYREEE (reference sequence). The CDR3 spells CASSKTANSGNTIYF. CDR3 coding DNA: TGTGCCAGCAGCAAGACAGCTAACTCTGGAAACACCATATATTTT. The entire variable domain, with the rest obtained from reference TRBV5-4 and TRBJ1-3, is as follows: ETGVTQSPTHLIKTRGQQVTLRCSSQSGHNTVSWYQQALGQGPQFIFQYYREEENGRGNFPPRFSGLQFPNYSSELNVNALELDDSALYLCASSKTANSGNTIYFGEGSWLTVV.

This clone appeared once. The rearrangement joins TRBV28 to TRBJ2-7, with 9 bases lining up with TRBD2. J lost 1 base, V lost 7 bases, and 5 bases had no gene match. Germline CDR1 and CDR2: MDHEN and SYDVKM. This CDR3 comprises 14 residues. The CDR3 here is CASTAAGGSYEQYF. CDR3 DNA sequence: TGTGCCAGCACTGCAGCGGGAGGTTCCTACGAGCAGTACTTC.

This sequence joins TRBV29-1 and TRBJ2-7; 9 positions match TRBD1. The CDR3 has 13 amino acids. The germline gives CDR1 SQVTM, CDR2 ANQGSEA. V lost 6 bases and J lost 7; bases outside the gene matches: 10. Here the CDR3 reads CSVGEQGAREQYF. In nucleotides, the CDR3 is TGCAGCGTGGGAGAACAGGGGGCGAGGGAGCAGTACTTC.

This clone came up once. Germline and junction disagree at one end, which may indicate a read error. This same CDR3 is encoded by further DNA sequences in the sample. The chain couples TRBV28 to TRBJ2-7; no definite D call. The germline V gene has CDR1 MDHEN and CDR2 SYDVKM. CDR3 length: 12 residues. Written as DNA, the CDR3 is TGTGCTAGCAGTTCCCTCTCCTACGAGCAGTACTTC. This codes for CASSSLSYEQYF.

CDR3 protein: CASSLGGASGGSSYNEQFF. CDR3 bases: TGCGCCAGCAGCTTGGGGGGGGCTAGCGGGGGGAGCTCCTACAATGAGCAGTTCTTC. The chain recombines TRBV5-1 with TRBJ2-1; 11 nucleotides align to TRBD2. V gave up 0 bases and J gave up 0 bases; unmatched junction bases: 8. Germline V gene data show CDR1 as SGHRS and CDR2 as YFSETQ. The CDR3 runs 19 residues. Full variable domain (missing parts from reference TRBV5-1 and TRBJ2-1): KAGVTQTPRYLIKTRGQQVTLSCSPISGHRSVSWYQQTPGQGLQFLFEYFSETQRNKGNFPGRFSGRQFSNSRSEMNVSTLELGDSALYLCASSLGGASGGSSYNEQFFGPGTRLTVL.

The chain carries TRBV19 and TRBJ2-7; no definite D call. V was clipped by 3 bases and J by 0 bases, with 6 bases between them. Germline CDR1 is LNHDA and CDR2 is SQIVND (reference sequence). CDR3 length: 13 amino acids. The CDR3 protein is CASSIVTSYEQYF. CDR3 in DNA: TGTGCCAGTAGTATTGTGACCTCCTACGAGCAGTACTTC.

This clone was seen a single time. This sequence joins TRBV6-1 and TRBJ2-7; D is tentatively TRBD1 or TRBD2 (5 bases each). Trimming took 2 bases from V and 1 from J, leaving 15 bases between them. The CDR3 has 16 amino acids. Germline lookup yields CDR1 MNHNS and CDR2 SASEGT. The CDR3 DNA sequence: TGTGCCAGCAGTGAACCCCTGGGACGGAGATCCTACGAGCAGTACTTC. Protein product: CASSEPLGRRSYEQYF.

The chain has TRBV28 and TRBJ1-5; D call uncertain. This CDR3 is 15 amino acids long. Between the trimmed V and J ends, which lost 3 bases and 1 base, there was a span of 10 bases. Germline CDR1 is MDHEN and CDR2 is SYDVKM. The CDR3 protein is CASSFGQLSNQPQHF. CDR3 coding DNA: TGTGCCAGCAGTTTTGGTCAGCTCAGCAATCAGCCCCAGCATTTT. Full variable domain (missing parts from reference TRBV28 and TRBJ1-5): DVKVTQSSRYLVKRTGEKVFLECVQDMDHENMFWYRQDPGLGLRLIYFSYDVKMKEKGDIPEGYSVSREKKERFSLILESASTNQTSMYLCASSFGQLSNQPQHFGDGTRLSIL.

The gene calls are TRBV5-1 and TRBJ1-4, with D uncertain. Germline CDR1 SGHRS, CDR2 YFSETQ. CDR3 size: 12 residues. V lost 2 bases and J lost 8, with 7 bases in between. For the CDR3, the DNA is TGCGCCAGCAGCTTATCAGGAGAAAAACTGTTTTTT. Translating gives CASSLSGEKLFF.

The chain joins TRBV11-3 to TRBJ2-3, with TRBD2 identical over 8 bases. The CDR3 totals 14 residues. The germline CDR1 and CDR2 sequences are SGHNT and YENEEA. V dropped 5 bases and J dropped 0; count of bases not matched to a gene: 1. The CDR3 region is CASSRGGSTDTQYF. The DNA of the CDR3 is TGTGCCAGCAGCCGGGGGGGTAGCACAGATACGCAGTATTTT.

The rearrangement links TRBV30 to TRBJ2-7; D uncertain. The V gene lost 5 bases and the J gene lost 5 bases, with 13 bases spanning the gap. The CDR3 runs 12 residues. Per germline, CDR1 GTSNPN and CDR2 SVGIG (reference sequence). In nucleotides, the CDR3 is TGTGCCTGGGCGTTGGTGTCCGACGAGCAGTACTTC. Translated, it gives CAWALVSDEQYF.

This clone occurred a few times. This CDR3 is also generated by other DNA sequences in the sample. The rearrangement links TRBV7-9 to TRBJ1-4, with D unclear. Trimming removed 1 base at V and 6 bases at J, with 0 bases between. Germline loops: CDR1 SEHNR, CDR2 FQNEAQ (reference sequence). CDR3 length: 11 amino acids. CDR3 nucleotide sequence: TGTGCCAGCAGCTTAGATGAAAAACTGTTTTTT. Its translation is CASSLDEKLFF.

The V gene is TRBV2, the J gene TRBJ2-2; 7 nucleotides line up with TRBD1. V lost 3 bases and J lost 1; bases outside the gene matches: 5. This CDR3 is 16 amino acids long. Germline assignment: CDR1 SNHLY and CDR2 FYNNEI. In nucleotides, the CDR3 is TGTGCCAGCAGTGACAGGGGGAATAGGAACACCGGGGAGCTGTTTTTT. This codes for CASSDRGNRNTGELFF.

CDR3 sequence (DNA): TGCAGCGTTGAAATTAATGAGCAGTTCTTC. It codes for CSVEINEQFF. The V gene is TRBV29-1, the J gene TRBJ2-1; D not certain. Trimming took off 2 bases at V and 7 bases at J, with 3 bases between the two ends. Germline V lookup: CDR1 SQVTM, CDR2 ANQGSEA. The CDR3 has 10 amino acids.

The rearrangement uses TRBV25-1 and TRBJ2-6, with D perhaps being TRBD1 or TRBD2 (5 bases each). This CDR3 contains 14 residues. The V end was cut by 4 bases, the J end by 5 bases, with 9 bases between. Germline CDR1 is MGHDK and CDR2 is SYGVNS. CDR3 in amino acids: CASSGGVWANVLTF. The CDR3 nucleotides read TGTGCCAGCAGTGGAGGGGTCTGGGCCAACGTCCTGACTTTC.

The chain carries TRBV7-6 and TRBJ2-5, with a possible D match to TRBD1 (5 bases). The V gene's germline CDR1 is SGHVS and CDR2 FNYEAQ. Trimming left V 5 bases short and J 2 bases short, with 9 bases between. CDR3 size: 13 residues. The CDR3 sequence: CASSRQRQETQYF. The CDR3 DNA reads TGTGCCAGCAGCCGACAGAGACAAGAGACCCAGTACTTC.

The chain carries TRBV11-2 and TRBJ1-5, with 10 bases that match TRBD1. Germline V gives CDR1 SGHAT, CDR2 FQNNGV. The CDR3 spans 15 residues. J was trimmed by 6 bases and V by 4 bases; bases with no gene match: 6. The CDR3 region has the DNA TGTGCCAGCAGCTCGACAGGGGGCTCGGGTCAGCCCCAGCATTTT. Amino acid sequence: CASSSTGGSGQPQHF.